Listed below are T cell receptor beta chains from one sample, sequenced in a study of shared clonotypes between healthy human individuals. Libraries were prepared by immunoSEQ multiplex PCR; TCRdb keeps only in-frame clonotypes and omits some of them. The table records approximately 2.4 million clones, about 94% of them present only once. The sequencing sample was made of naive CD4+ T cells sorted from blood. The receptors shown here come from a man aged 18 to 29 in good health. The CDR3 runs from the conserved cysteine through the conserved F or W. Fields, in order: clone size, D gene, J gene, V gene, CDR3 protein, CDR3 DNA. A D gene is named only where the DNA matches it firmly. Size is omitted from some rows. Given values are once, few, many or a class for expanded clones.

size: .; D: .; J: TRBJ2-6; V: TRBV18; CDR3: CASSPSGSGANVLTF; DNA: TGTGCCAGCTCACCATCAGGATCCGGGGCCAACGTCCTGACTTTC
size: once; D: .; J: TRBJ2-7; V: TRBV5-5; CDR3: CASSLGPSVSYEQYF; DNA: TGTGCCAGCAGCTTGGGCCCCTCGGTGTCCTACGAGCAGTACTTC
size: .; D: .; J: TRBJ2-2; V: TRBV2; CDR3: CASSLEEPNTGELFF; DNA: TGTGCCAGCAGTCTTGAAGAGCCGAACACCGGGGAGCTGTTTTTT
size: .; D: .; J: TRBJ1-1; V: TRBV10-3; CDR3: CAIMQNTEAFF; DNA: TGTGCCATCATGCAGAACACTGAAGCTTTCTTT
size: .; D: .; J: TRBJ2-7; V: TRBV4-3; CDR3: CASSQDPQARDGQYF; DNA: TGCGCCAGCAGCCAAGATCCCCAGGCCCGGGATGGGCAGTACTTC
size: .; D: TRBD1; J: TRBJ2-7; V: TRBV2; CDR3: CASKMGTDTAYEQYF; DNA: TGTGCCAGCAAAATGGGGACAGACACCGCCTACGAGCAGTACTTC
size: .; D: .; J: TRBJ1-2; V: TRBV2; CDR3: CASSEPGNYGYTF; DNA: TGTGCCAGCAGTGAACCAGGCAACTATGGCTACACCTTC
size: .; D: .; J: TRBJ2-7; V: TRBV25-1; CDR3: CASSATGSSYEQYF; DNA: TGTGCCAGCAGTGCCACAGGGAGCTCCTACGAGCAGTACTTC
size: .; D: .; J: TRBJ1-1; V: TRBV5-4; CDR3: CASSFDKFNTVAFF; DNA: TGTGCCAGCAGTTTCGACAAATTCAACACTGTAGCTTTCTTT
size: .; D: .; J: TRBJ2-7; V: TRBV6-1; CDR3: CASREARDNSYEQYF; DNA: TGTGCCAGCAGGGAGGCGCGGGACAACTCCTACGAGCAGTACTTC
size: .; D: TRBD1; J: TRBJ1-3; V: TRBV18; CDR3: CASSPGQTGNTIYF; DNA: TGTGCCAGCTCACCGGGACAGACTGGAAACACCATATATTTT
size: once; D: .; J: TRBJ1-1; V: TRBV6-5; CDR3: CASSYSFWENTEAFF; DNA: TGTGCCAGCAGTTACTCTTTCTGGGAAAACACTGAAGCTTTCTTT
size: .; D: .; J: TRBJ1-4; V: TRBV4-2; CDR3: CASRGTEINEKLFF; DNA: TGTGCCAGCAGGGGGACGGAAATTAATGAAAAACTGTTTTTT
size: .; D: TRBD1; J: TRBJ2-7; V: TRBV4-3; CDR3: CASSQDWDRYIYEQYF; DNA: TGCGCCAGCAGCCAAGATTGGGACAGATATATCTACGAGCAGTACTTC
size: .; D: .; J: TRBJ2-3; V: TRBV10-3; CDR3: CAIRELDTQYF; DNA: TGTGCCATCAGAGAGTTAGATACGCAGTATTTT
size: .; D: TRBD1; J: TRBJ1-6; V: TRBV28; CDR3: CASSETGISPLHF; DNA: TGTGCCAGCAGTGAGACAGGGATTTCACCCCTCCACTTT
size: .; D: .; J: TRBJ1-2; V: TRBV6-5; CDR3: CASSYVGYTF; DNA: TGTGCCAGCAGTTACGTTGGCTACACCTTC
size: .; D: .; J: TRBJ1-1; V: TRBV5-4; CDR3: CASSKGHQNTEAFF; DNA: TGTGCCAGCAGCAAGGGACATCAGAACACTGAAGCTTTCTTT
size: .; D: TRBD2; J: TRBJ2-3; V: TRBV6-1; CDR3: CASMRGGQEDTQYF; DNA: TGTGCCAGCATGCGGGGGGGCCAGGAAGATACGCAGTATTTT
size: .; D: .; J: TRBJ2-3; V: TRBV9; CDR3: CASSVDGLTYTDTQYF; DNA: TGTGCCAGCAGCGTAGACGGTCTGACATACACAGATACGCAGTATTTT
size: .; D: .; J: TRBJ1-1; V: TRBV5-4; CDR3: CASSSNVEGGTEAFF; DNA: TGTGCCAGCAGCTCGAATGTGGAGGGCGGCACTGAAGCTTTCTTT
size: .; D: TRBD2; J: TRBJ2-1; V: TRBV27; CDR3: CASKRGPTYNEQFF; DNA: TGTGCCAGCAAGCGGGGACCGACCTACAATGAGCAGTTCTTC
size: .; D: .; J: TRBJ2-1; V: TRBV11-2; CDR3: CASTPRPMGEQFF; DNA: TGTGCCAGCACCCCCAGGCCTATGGGCGAGCAGTTCTTC
size: .; D: .; J: TRBJ2-6; V: TRBV4-3; CDR3: CASSPDGSGANVLTF; DNA: TGCGCCAGCAGCCCGGATGGGTCTGGGGCCAACGTCCTGACTTTC
size: once; D: TRBD2; J: TRBJ2-2; V: TRBV5-4; CDR3: CASSHPTSGMSGELFF; DNA: TGTGCCAGCAGTCACCCGACTAGCGGGATGAGCGGGGAGCTGTTTTTT
size: .; D: .; J: TRBJ1-5; V: TRBV30; CDR3: CAWSTDSNQPQHF; DNA: TGTGCCTGGAGCACAGATAGCAATCAGCCCCAGCATTTT
size: .; D: .; J: TRBJ1-1; V: TRBV5-1; CDR3: CASSLFGANTEAFF; DNA: TGCGCCAGCAGCTTGTTCGGGGCTAACACTGAAGCTTTCTTT
size: .; D: .; J: TRBJ2-7; V: TRBV11-2; CDR3: CASSLGASYEQYF; DNA: TGTGCCAGCAGCTTAGGCGCATCCTACGAGCAGTACTTC
size: .; D: TRBD2; J: TRBJ2-1; V: TRBV25-1; CDR3: CASSGGTSGNEQFF; DNA: TGTGCCAGCAGTGGGGGGACTAGCGGGAATGAGCAGTTCTTC
size: .; D: .; J: TRBJ1-1; V: TRBV6-5; CDR3: CASSPQGRTEAFF; DNA: TGTGCCAGCAGCCCCCAGGGGAGAACTGAAGCTTTCTTT
size: .; D: .; J: TRBJ2-7; V: TRBV4-1; CDR3: CASSLGEGGNSYEQYF; DNA: TGCGCCAGCAGCCTGGGCGAGGGCGGGAACTCCTACGAGCAGTACTTC
size: .; D: .; J: TRBJ2-3; V: TRBV12-5; CDR3: CASGLDGRSTDTQYF; DNA: TGTGCTAGTGGTTTGGACGGACGGAGCACAGATACGCAGTATTTT
size: .; D: .; J: TRBJ2-5; V: TRBV25-1; CDR3: CASGNRSPPETQYF; DNA: TGTGCCAGCGGAAACAGGAGCCCCCCGGAGACCCAGTACTTC
size: .; D: .; J: TRBJ2-7; V: TRBV7-9; CDR3: CASSYSIDSYEQYF; DNA: TGTGCCAGCAGCTATAGCATCGACTCCTACGAGCAGTACTTC
size: .; D: .; J: TRBJ2-7; V: TRBV30; CDR3: CAWSQGSSYEQYF; DNA: TGTGCCTGGAGTCAGGGTTCCTCGTACGAGCAGTACTTC
size: .; D: .; J: TRBJ2-1; V: TRBV29-1; CDR3: CSVGEVSYNEQFF; DNA: TGCAGCGTTGGGGAGGTCTCCTACAATGAGCAGTTCTTC
size: .; D: TRBD1; J: TRBJ1-6; V: TRBV5-5; CDR3: CASSPRQGTNSPLHF; DNA: TGTGCCAGCAGCCCTCGACAGGGTACGAATTCACCCCTCCACTTT
size: once; D: .; J: TRBJ2-7; V: TRBV15; CDR3: CATSREVEGFEQYF; DNA: TGTGCCACCAGCAGAGAGGTAGAGGGCTTCGAGCAGTACTTC
size: .; D: .; J: TRBJ2-7; V: TRBV2; CDR3: CASRRTLLTSYEQYF; DNA: TGTGCCAGCAGAAGGACATTACTAACCTCCTACGAGCAGTACTTC
size: .; D: .; J: TRBJ1-3; V: TRBV9; CDR3: CASSTGFSGNTIYF; DNA: TGTGCCAGCAGCACGGGGTTCTCTGGAAACACCATATATTTT
size: .; D: .; J: TRBJ2-5; V: TRBV5-6; CDR3: CASIMSPGETQYF; DNA: TGTGCCAGCATCATGAGTCCAGGAGAGACCCAGTACTTC
size: .; D: TRBD1; J: TRBJ1-2; V: TRBV9; CDR3: CASSPGQTYGYTF; DNA: TGTGCCAGCAGCCCGGGACAGACCTATGGCTACACCTTC
size: .; D: .; J: TRBJ1-1; V: TRBV6-6; CDR3: CASSYMNTEAFF; DNA: TGTGCCAGCAGTTACATGAACACTGAAGCTTTCTTT
size: .; D: .; J: TRBJ2-3; V: TRBV5-1; CDR3: CASSLVPTETDTQYF; DNA: TGCGCCAGCAGCTTAGTCCCGACAGAGACAGATACGCAGTATTTT
size: .; D: .; J: TRBJ2-2; V: TRBV30; CDR3: CAWDSTNTGELFF; DNA: TGTGCCTGGGACAGTACGAACACCGGGGAGCTGTTTTTT
size: once; D: .; J: TRBJ2-5; V: TRBV20-1; CDR3: CSALGVETQYF; DNA: TGCAGTGCCCTCGGGGTTGAGACCCAGTACTTC
size: .; D: .; J: TRBJ2-1; V: TRBV4-3; CDR3: CASSQEGGGPYNEQFF; DNA: TGCGCCAGCAGCCAAGAAGGCGGAGGTCCCTACAATGAGCAGTTCTTC
size: once; D: .; J: TRBJ2-6; V: TRBV30; CDR3: CARSVLGSGANVLTF; DNA: TGTGCCCGGAGTGTTTTGGGGTCTGGGGCCAACGTCCTGACTTTC
size: .; D: TRBD2; J: TRBJ2-7; V: TRBV4-3; CDR3: CASSLLAGYEQYF; DNA: TGCGCCAGCAGCCTGCTAGCGGGTTACGAGCAGTACTTC
size: .; D: .; J: TRBJ1-5; V: TRBV7-8; CDR3: CASSLAQGNQPQHF; DNA: TGTGCCAGCAGCTTAGCGCAAGGCAATCAGCCCCAGCATTTT
size: .; D: .; J: TRBJ1-5; V: TRBV6-5; CDR3: CASSYTGTQPQHF; DNA: TGTGCCAGCAGTTACACGGGGACGCAGCCCCAGCATTTT
size: once; D: .; J: TRBJ2-7; V: TRBV7-9; CDR3: CASSPPPAPYEQYF; DNA: TGTGCCAGCAGCCCTCCCCCGGCCCCCTACGAGCAGTACTTC
size: .; D: .; J: TRBJ2-7; V: TRBV6-6; CDR3: CASTLGLNFVQYF; DNA: TGTGCCAGCACCTTGGGGCTGAATTTTGTGCAGTACTTC